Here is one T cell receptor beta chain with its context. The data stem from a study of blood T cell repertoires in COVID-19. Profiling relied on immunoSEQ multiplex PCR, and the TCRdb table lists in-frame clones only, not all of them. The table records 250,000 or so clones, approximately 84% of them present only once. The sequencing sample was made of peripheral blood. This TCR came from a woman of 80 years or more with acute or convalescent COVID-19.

The CDR3 loop is CASSQDPERGGQTQYF. The CDR3 DNA sequence: TGCGCCAGCAGCCAAGATCCAGAGCGGGGGGGCCAGACCCAGTACTTC. The rearrangement joins TRBV4-1 to TRBJ2-5; 10 bases align to TRBD2. The CDR3 contains 16 residues. Per germline, CDR1 MGHRA and CDR2 YSYEKL. Germline trimming cut 0 bases from V and 6 bases from J; bases unmatched to any gene: 7.